This T cell receptor (beta chain) appears in the sequencing data of a study of T cells in Graves' hyperthyroidism and ophthalmopathy. Study results and limitations: The model foresaw ophthalmopathy a median roughly 6 months prior to onset. Appearing also in blood were most of the thyroid clonotypes expanded above 0.001.

In its sample, this clonotype was seen many times. Its specificity is not known. RNA transcripts served as the template for amplifying TCR beta CDR3 regions. HTBI primers drove first-round RT-PCR of the TCR CDR3. Each CDR3 protein gets one entry after TCRdb re-called the multiplex PCR reads with MiXCR. In the table there are about 600,000 distinct CDR3 sequences, 14% of which are singletons. This CDR3 is built from 16 residues. J gave up 9 bases and V 3 bases, and 13 bases lay outside the gene matches. Germline V lookup: CDR1 MNHEY, CDR2 SMNVEV (reference sequence). Investigators excluded patients with uncontrolled infection, other autoimmune disease, pregnancy or lactation. Used for diagnoses were clinical symptoms, serum thyroxine and TRAb, thyroid ultrasound and orbital computed tomography.

Sequenced: blood. The source is a woman aged 45-60 years with Graves' ophthalmopathy. The V gene is TRBV27, the J gene TRBJ2-1; 8 nucleotides agree with TRBD2. The CDR3 DNA reads as TGTGCCAGCAGTTTGATATCGGGCGGGAGGTTTGGTGAGCAGTTCTTC. Encoded protein: CASSLISGGRFGEQFF.